Listed here are 9 T cell receptor beta chains from one sample, sequenced in a study of T cell responses to AZD1222 COVID-19 vaccine. Produced via immunoSEQ multiplex PCR; TCRdb's table is partial and in-frame only. Altogether roughly 150,000 clones are present, roughly 89% being singletons, with the ten largest covering roughly 0.98%. Sample: peripheral blood, taken 28 days after the second AZD1222 dose. The receptor source for this set is an adult who received the AZD1222 COVID-19 vaccine.

The chain recombines TRBV12-3 or TRBV12-4 with TRBJ2-7; D ambiguous. The V end was cut by 3 bases, the J end by 5 bases, with 11 bases between. This CDR3 region has 13 residues. CDR3 sequence: CASSLINLDEQYF. In nucleotides, the CDR3 is TGTGCCAGCAGTTTGATAAATCTGGACGAGCAGTACTTC.

V usage is TRBV7-8 and J usage is TRBJ1-2; no clear D gene. Germline V gives CDR1 SGHVS, CDR2 FQNEAQ. CDR3 length equals 15 residues. V was cut by 1 base and J by 5 bases, with 14 bases left in between. The CDR3 here is CASSLDRVPAYGYTF. CDR3 nucleotides: TGTGCCAGCAGCTTAGACAGAGTTCCGGCGTATGGCTACACCTTC.

The V call is TRBV7-9, the J call TRBJ2-1; 10 positions match TRBD2. CDR1 is SEHNR, CDR2 FQNEAQ, per germline (reference sequence). The CDR3 runs 15 residues. After removal of 1 base from V and 8 bases from J, the junction contained 5 bases not matched to a gene. The CDR3 loop is CASSLVLAGRDEQFF. Written as DNA, the CDR3 is TGTGCCAGCAGCTTAGTACTAGCGGGGCGCGATGAGCAGTTCTTC.

J is TRBJ1-1 and V is TRBV10-3; D possibly corresponds to TRBD1 (6 bases). Trimming left V 6 bases short and J 1 base short, with 12 bases between. This CDR3 region has 14 residues. Germline V gives CDR1 ENHRY, CDR2 SYGVKD. In DNA, the CDR3 is TGTGCCATCAGAGAGGGGGGAGGGAACACTGAAGCTTTCTTT. Translated: CAIREGGGNTEAFF.

This clone was picked up a small number of times. This chain connects TRBV5-6 to TRBJ1-1; TRBD1 might be the D (6 bases). The CDR3 contains 12 residues. V was shortened by 4 bases and J by 8 bases, with 12 bases between the two germline ends. The germline CDR1 and CDR2 sequences are SGHDT and YYEEEE. CDR3 in DNA: TGTGCCAGCAGCGCCCCAGGGGCGGAAGCTTTCTTT. It codes for CASSAPGAEAFF. Based on the CDR3 plus reference TRBV5-6 and TRBJ1-1, the full variable domain is DAGVTQSPTHLIKTRGQQVTLRCSPKSGHDTVSWYQQALGQGPQFIFQYYEEEERQRGNFPDRFSGHQFPNYSSELNVNALLLGDSALYLCASSAPGAEAFFGQGTRLTVV.

Comment on this clone: Mismatch with germline at one junction end may stem from a read error. The V and J genes are TRBV4-1 and TRBJ2-3, with 15 nucleotides matching TRBD2. CDR1 MGHRA and CDR2 YSYEKL come from the germline V gene. The CDR3 loop spans 15 amino acids. CDR3 region: CASSQLLGLAGGGDF. DNA for the CDR3: TGCGCCAGCAGCCAACTTCTGGGACTAGCGGGGGGAGGGGATTTT.

The rearrangement joins TRBV7-9 to TRBJ1-1; 7 bases fit TRBD1. The CDR3 has 15 residues. Germline-derived CDR1 and CDR2 are SEHNR and FQNEAQ (reference sequence). V was clipped by 2 bases and J by 2 bases; unmatched bases: 5. DNA for the CDR3: TGTGCCAGCAGCTTACCCAACAGGGGTAACACTGAAGCTTTCTTT. Translation: CASSLPNRGNTEAFF.

The DNA for the CDR3 is TGTGCCAGCAGTTACCGGGGGGTCGGGGAGCTGTTTTTT. This sequence encodes CASSYRGVGELFF. The chain is built from TRBV6-2 or TRBV6-3 and TRBJ2-2; TRBD2 agrees at 7 bases. V dropped 2 bases and J dropped 7; count of bases not matched to a gene: 1. The CDR3 covers 13 residues. Per germline, CDR1 MNHEY and CDR2 SVGEGT.

This sequence joins TRBV6-1 and TRBJ1-1, with D possibly being TRBD1 (5 bases). The CDR3 extends over 14 amino acids. Germline values: CDR1 MNHNS, CDR2 SASEGT. The V gene lost 2 bases and the J gene lost 9 bases, with 16 bases spanning the gap. CDR3: CASSERGKGLKAFF. The CDR3, as DNA: TGTGCCAGCAGTGAAAGGGGAAAAGGGTTGAAAGCTTTCTTT.